Sequencing of this TCR beta chain was carried out in a study of blood T cell repertoires in COVID-19. Study background: T cells, B-cell-depleted T cells, or PBMCs provided the cDNA or gDNA that served as material.

Living in under 30 US areas, the participants were between about 18 and 100 years of age. Original methodology: Counts of nucleated cells, estimated from reference gene primer amplification, were obtained. TCRdb's copy holds only in-frame clones and misses some; the assay was immunoSEQ multiplex PCR. V and J calls and clone size are copied from that table; D and trimming were computed from the DNA. The repertoire holds roughly 500,000 clones, with approximately 87% as singletons. The clonotype originates from a woman aged 40-49 years who had recovered from COVID-19. Sequenced: PBMCs or T cells enriched from blood (not recorded which).

This CDR3 is CASSQWDRVGTEAFF. CDR3 in DNA: TGCGCCAGCAGCCAATGGGACAGGGTGGGCACTGAAGCTTTCTTT. The V gene is TRBV4-1, the J gene TRBJ1-1; 9 bases map to TRBD1. Germline V gives CDR1 MGHRA, CDR2 YSYEKL. With V trimmed by 2 bases and J by 4 bases, 5 bases remained unmatched. CDR3 length equals 15 residues.